A selection of T cell receptor beta chains follows, all from one sample in a study of blood T cell repertoires in COVID-19. Data came from immunoSEQ multiplex PCR; TCRdb stores just in-frame clones and leaves some out. The table records under 300,000 clones, about 88% of them present only once. Material: PBMCs or T cells enriched from blood (not recorded which). These receptor sequences come from a woman aged 55 to 70 in a cohort exposed to, infected with or recovered from COVID-19 (not recorded which). Each CDR3 is given with its conserved first and last residue. The D gene is left open where the match is weak. A row's size may be missing; if present it is once, few, many or a size class.

-	TRBJ1-2	TRBV28	TRBD1	CASTQGGTGGIYGYTF	TGTGCCAGCACCCAAGGGGGGACAGGGGGAATCTATGGCTACACCTTC
-	TRBJ2-1	TRBV5-6	-	CASSLVSSLDNEQFF	TGTGCCAGCAGCTTGGTGTCTAGTCTTGACAATGAGCAGTTCTTC
-	TRBJ2-7	TRBV10-3	TRBD2	CAISATSGRHEQYF	TGTGCCATCAGTGCGACTAGCGGGAGACACGAGCAGTACTTC
-	TRBJ2-1	TRBV19	-	CASSILPGGVGTGEQFF	TGTGCCAGTAGTATTCTTCCGGGCGGGGTCGGAACCGGGGAGCAGTTCTTC
-	TRBJ1-2	TRBV4-2	TRBD1	CASSQVFTGDYGYTF	TGTGCCAGCAGCCAAGTCTTTACAGGGGACTATGGCTACACCTTC
-	TRBJ2-3	TRBV18	-	CASSPSGTSDTQYF	TGTGCCAGCTCACCCTCCGGGACATCAGATACGCAGTATTTT
-	TRBJ2-2	TRBV5-1	TRBD2	CASSPWRAGLNTGELFF	TGCGCCAGCAGCCCATGGAGAGCGGGACTTAACACCGGGGAGCTGTTTTTT
-	TRBJ1-1	TRBV7-2	TRBD1	CASSLLQGVGNTEAFF	TGTGCCAGCAGCTTATTACAGGGGGTTGGGAACACTGAAGCTTTCTTT
-	TRBJ2-3	TRBV11-2	-	CASSLGADTQYF	TGTGCCAGCAGCTTAGGAGCAGATACGCAGTATTTT
-	TRBJ1-3	TRBV2	-	CASMETSYSGNTIYF	TGTGCCAGCATGGAGACCTCTTACTCTGGAAACACCATATATTTT
-	TRBJ1-5	TRBV2	-	CASSARTGENQPQHF	TGTGCCAGCAGTGCCCGAACAGGAGAGAATCAGCCCCAGCATTTT
-	TRBJ2-7	TRBV28	-	CASSLGADDEQYF	TGTGCCAGCAGTTTGGGGGCTGACGACGAGCAGTACTTC
few	TRBJ1-1	TRBV7-6	TRBD1	CASSAYRGNTEAFF	TGTGCCAGCAGCGCATACAGGGGTAACACTGAAGCTTTCTTT
-	TRBJ1-4	TRBV6-5	-	CASRRGEGFIEKLFF	TGTGCCAGCAGAAGGGGGGAGGGGTTTATTGAAAAACTGTTTTTT
-	TRBJ2-5	TRBV7-6	TRBD1	CASSSLGQGLVETQYF	TGTGCCAGCAGCTCACTCGGACAGGGTTTAGTAGAGACCCAGTACTTC
once	TRBJ1-2	TRBV19	-	CASTYNFYVGYGYTF	TGTGCCAGCACCTATAATTTTTACGTCGGCTATGGCTACACCTTC
-	TRBJ2-7	TRBV6-2/TRBV6-3	TRBD2	CASSYGLASNEQYF	TGTGCCAGCAGTTACGGACTAGCATCCAACGAGCAGTACTTC
-	TRBJ2-3	TRBV7-9	TRBD1	CASSLGTGMSDTQYF	TGTGCCAGCAGCTTAGGGACAGGGATGTCGGATACGCAGTATTTT
-	TRBJ1-6	TRBV2	-	CASSDNPGHSSPLHF	TGTGCCAGCAGTGACAATCCGGGACACTCTTCACCCCTCCACTTT
-	TRBJ2-1	TRBV12-5	-	CASGSMTESYNEQFF	TGTGCTAGTGGTTCGATGACGGAGTCCTACAATGAGCAGTTCTTC
-	TRBJ2-7	TRBV6-7	-	CASTGPHEQYF	TGTGCCAGCACAGGCCCCCACGAGCAGTACTTC
-	TRBJ2-7	TRBV19	TRBD2	CASSRPSGFPYEQYF	TGTGCCAGTAGTCGGCCTAGCGGTTTTCCCTACGAGCAGTACTTC
-	TRBJ2-7	TRBV7-2	TRBD1	CASSSGTESYEQYF	TGTGCCAGCAGCTCTGGGACAGAGTCCTACGAGCAGTACTTC
-	TRBJ1-2	TRBV28	-	CASSSSIGTGTYGYTF	-
-	TRBJ2-3	TRBV19	TRBD1	CASRSPDRGRKDTQYF	TGTGCCAGTAGGAGCCCCGACAGGGGGCGGAAAGATACGCAGTATTTT
-	TRBJ2-1	TRBV5-1	-	CASSVPGEDEQFF	TGCGCCAGCAGCGTGCCGGGAGAGGATGAGCAGTTCTTC
-	TRBJ1-2	TRBV6-5	-	CASSYARERYGYTF	TGTGCCAGCAGTTACGCGCGGGAACGCTATGGCTACACCTTC
-	TRBJ1-6	TRBV25-1	TRBD1	CASRQGDSPLHF	TGTGCCAGCAGACAGGGGGATTCACCCCTCCACTTT
-	TRBJ1-3	TRBV19	-	CASSISTAGHGNTIYF	TGTGCCAGTAGTATCTCGACCGCTGGACACGGAAACACCATATATTTT
-	TRBJ1-4	TRBV4-1	TRBD1	CASSQVPYLTGEAEKLFF	TGCGCCAGCAGCCAAGTGCCCTACTTGACAGGGGAGGCTGAAAAACTGTTTTTT
once	TRBJ1-5	TRBV3-1/TRBV3-2	TRBD1	CASSQDGTGSNQPQHF	TGTGCCAGCAGCCAAGATGGGACAGGGAGCAATCAGCCCCAGCATTTT
-	TRBJ1-2	TRBV28	-	CASKTLYGYTF	TGTGCCAGCAAGACTCTATATGGCTACACCTTC
-	TRBJ1-1	TRBV7-9	-	CASSLFLQAAMNTEAFF	TGTGCCAGCAGCTTATTCTTGCAGGCAGCTATGAACACTGAAGCTTTCTTT
once	TRBJ1-2	TRBV27	-	CASSPEGGAFGYTF	TGTGCCAGCAGTCCCGAGGGGGGGGCCTTTGGCTACACCTTC
-	TRBJ1-4	TRBV18	-	CASSGLREEKLFF	TGTGCCAGCTCTGGACTGCGGGAGGAAAAACTGTTTTTT
-	TRBJ2-7	TRBV9	TRBD1	CASSVDLQGAIYEQYF	TGTGCCAGCAGCGTAGATCTCCAGGGGGCTATTTACGAGCAGTACTTC
-	TRBJ2-1	TRBV2	-	CASQGTRTVYNEQFF	TGTGCCAGCCAAGGGACAAGAACTGTCTACAATGAGCAGTTCTTC
-	TRBJ2-7	TRBV5-1	TRBD2	CASSLELGGPQPSGSYEQYF	TGCGCCAGCAGCTTGGAATTAGGGGGGCCCCAGCCTAGCGGGAGCTACGAGCAGTACTTC
-	TRBJ2-7	TRBV6-2/TRBV6-3	TRBD1	CASSHKLTGVTYEQYF	TGTGCCAGCAGCCATAAGCTGACAGGGGTCACCTACGAGCAGTACTTC
-	TRBJ2-7	TRBV7-2	-	CASSLVRSYEQYF	TGTGCCAGCAGCTTGGTCAGGTCCTACGAGCAGTACTTC
-	TRBJ2-3	TRBV4-2	TRBD2	CASSRELAGGPTFTDTQYF	TGTGCCAGCAGCCGAGAACTAGCGGGAGGGCCAACCTTCACAGATACGCAGTATTTT
-	TRBJ1-5	TRBV28	-	CAYGTTSNQPQHF	TGTGCGTATGGGACAACGAGCAATCAGCCCCAGCATTTT
many	TRBJ2-5	TRBV14	-	CASSQVRQQRPQETQYF	TGTGCCAGCAGCCAAGTAAGACAGCAACGCCCACAAGAGACCCAGTACTTC
-	TRBJ1-5	TRBV3-1/TRBV3-2	TRBD1	CASSQVQGNQPQHF	TGTGCCAGCAGCCAAGTACAGGGGAATCAGCCCCAGCATTTT
-	TRBJ2-7	TRBV3-1/TRBV3-2	-	CASSPWTGSYEQYF	TGTGCCAGCAGCCCCTGGACGGGATCCTACGAGCAGTACTTC
few	TRBJ2-5	TRBV6-5	-	CASRIAGGRETQYF	TGTGCCAGCAGAATTGCAGGTGGGAGGGAGACCCAGTACTTC
-	TRBJ2-2	TRBV9	-	CASSVGLTANTGELFF	TGTGCCAGCAGCGTAGGTTTGACAGCGAACACCGGGGAGCTGTTTTTT
-	TRBJ1-3	TRBV7-9	TRBD1	CASSRTGSGNTIYF	TGTGCCAGCAGCCGGACAGGGTCTGGAAACACCATATATTTT
-	TRBJ2-2	TRBV5-4	-	CASSLQSGVRTGELFF	TGTGCCAGCAGCTTGCAATCGGGGGTACGCACCGGGGAGCTGTTTTTT
few	TRBJ2-1	TRBV7-9	TRBD2	CASSSIAGSSYNEQFF	TGTGCCAGCAGCTCAATAGCGGGGAGCTCCTACAATGAGCAGTTCTTC